What follows is one TCR beta chain and its context. The CDR3 sequence is 17 residues long. Looked up from germline, CDR1 is SGHDT and CDR2 is YYEEEE. Trimming took 1 base from V and 3 from J, leaving 20 bases between them. The assay was immunoSEQ multiplex PCR, and TCRdb's table has in-frame clones only and misses some. Of some 26,000 clones listed, around 85% were seen once; the top ten hold 45% to 60%. The record originates from a study of blood T cell repertoires in COVID-19. Overall study context: Sources were T cells, B-cell-depleted T cells, or PBMCs; the material itself was cDNA or gDNA.

Source material: peripheral blood. The chain has TRBV5-6 and TRBJ2-7; D is perhaps TRBD2 (7 bases). This TCR was recovered from a man aged 45-65 years with active or convalescent COVID-19. Here the CDR3 DNA reads TGTGCCAGCAGCTTGAAGGGGGGACTAACCCTCTTCTACGAGCAGTACTTC. This translates into CASSLKGGLTLFYEQYF.